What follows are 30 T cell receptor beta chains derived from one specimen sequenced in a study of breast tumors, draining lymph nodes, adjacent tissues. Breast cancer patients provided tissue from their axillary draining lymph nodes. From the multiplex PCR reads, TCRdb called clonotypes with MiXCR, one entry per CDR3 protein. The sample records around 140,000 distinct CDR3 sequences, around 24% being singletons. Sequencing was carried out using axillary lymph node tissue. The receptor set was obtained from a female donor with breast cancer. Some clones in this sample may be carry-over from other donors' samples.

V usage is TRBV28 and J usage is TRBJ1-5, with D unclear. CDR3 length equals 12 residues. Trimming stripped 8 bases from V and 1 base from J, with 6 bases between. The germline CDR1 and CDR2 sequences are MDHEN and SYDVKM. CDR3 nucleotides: TGTGCCAGCTTTGTCAGCAATCAGCCCCAGCATTTT. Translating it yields CASFVSNQPQHF.

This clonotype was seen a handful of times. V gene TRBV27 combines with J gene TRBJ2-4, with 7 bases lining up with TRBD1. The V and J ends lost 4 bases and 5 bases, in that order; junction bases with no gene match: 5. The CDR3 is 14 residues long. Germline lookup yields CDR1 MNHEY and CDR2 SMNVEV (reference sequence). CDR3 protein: CASSSQGLQNIQYF. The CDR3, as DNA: TGTGCCAGCAGTTCACAGGGGTTGCAAAACATTCAGTACTTC.

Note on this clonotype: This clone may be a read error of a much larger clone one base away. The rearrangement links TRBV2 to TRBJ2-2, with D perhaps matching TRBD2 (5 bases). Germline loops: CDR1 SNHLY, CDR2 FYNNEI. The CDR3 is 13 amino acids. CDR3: CASSERNTGELSF. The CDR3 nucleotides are TGTGCCAGCAGTGAAAGAAACACCGGGGAGCTGTCTTTT.

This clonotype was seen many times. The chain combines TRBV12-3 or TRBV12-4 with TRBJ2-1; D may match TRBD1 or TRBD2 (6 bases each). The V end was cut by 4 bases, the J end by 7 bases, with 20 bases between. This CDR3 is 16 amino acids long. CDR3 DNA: TGTGCCAGCAGTTCACCCTGGTGGGGGGCGCAGAATGAGCAGTTCTTC. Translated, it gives CASSSPWWGAQNEQFF.

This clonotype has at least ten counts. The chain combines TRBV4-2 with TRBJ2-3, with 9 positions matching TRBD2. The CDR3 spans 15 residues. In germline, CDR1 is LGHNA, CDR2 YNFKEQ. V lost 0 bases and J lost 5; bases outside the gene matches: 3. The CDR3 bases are TGTGCCAGCAGCCAAGAGGGCGGGAGGGAAGATACGCAGTATTTT. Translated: CASSQEGGREDTQYF.

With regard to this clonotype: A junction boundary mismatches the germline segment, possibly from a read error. The CDR3: CASQRQGIPSTGELLF. CDR3 DNA sequence: TGTGCCAGTCAACGGCAGGGGATACCCTCCACCGGGGAGCTGCTTTTT. The rearrangement joins TRBV27 to TRBJ2-2; D may be TRBD1 (6 bases). In germline, CDR1 is MNHEY, CDR2 SMNVEV (reference sequence). This CDR3 is 16 amino acids long.

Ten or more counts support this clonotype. CDR3 DNA sequence: TGTGCCAGCAGTTACCGGACTAGCGGGACGGACAATGAGCAGTTCTTC. Amino acid sequence: CASSYRTSGTDNEQFF. V and J are TRBV11-3 and TRBJ2-1; TRBD2 matches at 12 bases. Losses at the gene ends were 6 bases for V and 5 bases for J; bases not matched to a gene: 8. The CDR3 totals 16 residues. The germline CDR1 and CDR2 sequences are SGHNT and YENEEA.

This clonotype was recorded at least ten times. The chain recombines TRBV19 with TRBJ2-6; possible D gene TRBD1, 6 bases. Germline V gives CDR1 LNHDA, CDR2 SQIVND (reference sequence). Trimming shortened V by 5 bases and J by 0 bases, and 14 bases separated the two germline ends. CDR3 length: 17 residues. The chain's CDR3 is CASSPQTGNSGANVLTF. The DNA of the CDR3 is TGTGCCAGTAGTCCTCAAACAGGGAACTCTGGGGCCAACGTCCTGACTTTC.

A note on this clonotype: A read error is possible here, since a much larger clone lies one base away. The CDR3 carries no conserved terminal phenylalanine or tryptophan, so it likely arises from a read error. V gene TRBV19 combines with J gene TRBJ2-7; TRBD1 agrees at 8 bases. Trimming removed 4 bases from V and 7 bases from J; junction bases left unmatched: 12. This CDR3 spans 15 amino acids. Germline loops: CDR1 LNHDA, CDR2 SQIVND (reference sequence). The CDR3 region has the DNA TGTGCCAGTAGTACCAACCGACAGGGGCGGTGGGAGCAGTACCTC. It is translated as CASSTNRQGRWEQYL.

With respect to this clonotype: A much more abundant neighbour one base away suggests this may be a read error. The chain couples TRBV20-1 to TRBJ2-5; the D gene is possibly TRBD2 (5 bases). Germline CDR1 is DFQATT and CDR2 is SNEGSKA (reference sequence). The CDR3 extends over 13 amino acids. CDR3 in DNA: TGCAGTGCTAGTCTAGGGAGCCAAGGGACCCAGTACTTC. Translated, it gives CSASLGSQGTQYF.

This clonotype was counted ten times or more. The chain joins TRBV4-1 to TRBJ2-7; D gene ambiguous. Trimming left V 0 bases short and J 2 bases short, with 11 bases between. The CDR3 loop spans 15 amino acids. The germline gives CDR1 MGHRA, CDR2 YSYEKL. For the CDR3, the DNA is TGCGCCAGCAGCCAAGATGTAGACGGCGCCTACGAGCAGTACTTC. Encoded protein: CASSQDVDGAYEQYF.

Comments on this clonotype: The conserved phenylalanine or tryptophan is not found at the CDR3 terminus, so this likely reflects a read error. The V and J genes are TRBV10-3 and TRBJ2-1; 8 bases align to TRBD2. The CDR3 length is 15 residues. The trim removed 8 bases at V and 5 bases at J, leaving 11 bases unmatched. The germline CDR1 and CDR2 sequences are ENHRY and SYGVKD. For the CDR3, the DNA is TGTGCCATCGCGGGGGTTGCGGGAGGAGACAATGAGCAGTTCCTC. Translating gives CAIAGVAGGDNEQFL.

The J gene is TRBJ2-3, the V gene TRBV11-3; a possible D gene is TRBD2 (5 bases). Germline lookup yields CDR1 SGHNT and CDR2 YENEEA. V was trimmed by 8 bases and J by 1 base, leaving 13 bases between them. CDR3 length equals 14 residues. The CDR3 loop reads CASLEGGRTDTQYF. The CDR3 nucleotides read TGTGCCAGCCTAGAAGGAGGCCGCACAGATACGCAGTATTTT.

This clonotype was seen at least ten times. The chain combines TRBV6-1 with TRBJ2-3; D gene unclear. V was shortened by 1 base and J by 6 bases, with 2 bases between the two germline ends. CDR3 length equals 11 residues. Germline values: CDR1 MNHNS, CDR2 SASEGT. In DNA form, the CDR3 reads TGTGCCAGCAGTGAAGTCGATACGCAGTATTTT. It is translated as CASSEVDTQYF.

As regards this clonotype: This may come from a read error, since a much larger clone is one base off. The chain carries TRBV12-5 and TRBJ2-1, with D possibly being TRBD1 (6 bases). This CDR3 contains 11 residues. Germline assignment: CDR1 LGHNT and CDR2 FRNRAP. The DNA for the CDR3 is TGTGCTGGTGGTTTGGAGACAGGGCAGTTCTTC. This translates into CAGGLETGQFF.

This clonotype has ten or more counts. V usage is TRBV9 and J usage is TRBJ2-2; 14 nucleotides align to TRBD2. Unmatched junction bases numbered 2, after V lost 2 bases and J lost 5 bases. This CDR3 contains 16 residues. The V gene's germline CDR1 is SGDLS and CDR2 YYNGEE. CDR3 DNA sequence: TGTGCCAGCAGCGTGACTAGCGGGAGGGTGACCGGGGAGCTGTTTTTT. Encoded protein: CASSVTSGRVTGELFF.

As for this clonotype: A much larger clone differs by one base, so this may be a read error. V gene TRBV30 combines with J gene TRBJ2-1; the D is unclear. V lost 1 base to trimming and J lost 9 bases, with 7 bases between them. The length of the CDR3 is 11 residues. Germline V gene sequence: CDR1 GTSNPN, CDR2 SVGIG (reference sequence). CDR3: CAWSGASEQFF. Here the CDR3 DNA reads TGTGCCTGGAGTGGAGCCAGTGAGCAGTTCTTC.

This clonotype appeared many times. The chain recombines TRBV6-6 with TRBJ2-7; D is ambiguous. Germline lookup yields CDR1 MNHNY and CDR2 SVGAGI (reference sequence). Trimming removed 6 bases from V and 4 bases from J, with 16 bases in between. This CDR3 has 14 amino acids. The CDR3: CASSYAGQWYEQYF. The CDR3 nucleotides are TGTGCCAGCAGCTATGCTGGCCAATGGTACGAGCAGTACTTC.

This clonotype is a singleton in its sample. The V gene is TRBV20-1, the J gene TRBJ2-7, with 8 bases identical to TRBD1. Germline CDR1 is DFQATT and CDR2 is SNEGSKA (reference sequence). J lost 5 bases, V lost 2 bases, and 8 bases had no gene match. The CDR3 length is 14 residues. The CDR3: CSARLQGVIHEQYF. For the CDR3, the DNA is TGCAGTGCTAGATTACAGGGGGTAATCCACGAGCAGTACTTC.

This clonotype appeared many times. The CDR3: CASSSWAGGSDEQFF. CDR3 DNA sequence: TGTGCCAGCAGTTCTTGGGCGGGAGGAAGCGATGAGCAGTTCTTC. The chain has TRBV12-3 or TRBV12-4 and TRBJ2-1; TRBD2 matches 8 bases. The CDR3 is made up of 15 amino acids. Trimming at V came to 4 bases and at J to 8 bases, leaving 10 bases not matched to a gene.

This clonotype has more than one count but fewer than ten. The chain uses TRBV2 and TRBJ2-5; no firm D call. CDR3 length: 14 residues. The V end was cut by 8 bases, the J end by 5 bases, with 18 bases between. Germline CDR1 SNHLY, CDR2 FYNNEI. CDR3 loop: CASGPVGIRETQYF. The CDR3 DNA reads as TGTGCCAGCGGACCGGTAGGGATCAGGGAGACCCAGTACTTC.

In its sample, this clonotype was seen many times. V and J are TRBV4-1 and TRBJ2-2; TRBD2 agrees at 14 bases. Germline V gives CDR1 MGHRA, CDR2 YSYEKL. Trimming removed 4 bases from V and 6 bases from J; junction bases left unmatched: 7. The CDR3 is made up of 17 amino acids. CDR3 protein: CASSPPTGLAGAGELFF. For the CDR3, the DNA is TGCGCCAGCAGCCCGCCTACGGGACTAGCGGGAGCCGGGGAGCTGTTTTTT.

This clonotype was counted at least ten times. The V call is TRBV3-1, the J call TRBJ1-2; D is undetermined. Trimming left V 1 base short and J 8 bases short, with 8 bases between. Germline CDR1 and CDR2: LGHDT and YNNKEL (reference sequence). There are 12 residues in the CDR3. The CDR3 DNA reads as TGTGCCAGCAGCCAAGCGCGGGGAGGCTACACCTTC. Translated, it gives CASSQARGGYTF.

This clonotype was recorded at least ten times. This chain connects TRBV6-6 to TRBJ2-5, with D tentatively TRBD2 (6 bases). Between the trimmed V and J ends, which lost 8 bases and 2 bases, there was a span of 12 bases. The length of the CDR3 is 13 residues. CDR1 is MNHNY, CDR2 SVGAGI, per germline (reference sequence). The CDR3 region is CASGRTIQETQYF. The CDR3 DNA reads TGTGCCAGCGGTCGGACTATACAAGAGACCCAGTACTTC.

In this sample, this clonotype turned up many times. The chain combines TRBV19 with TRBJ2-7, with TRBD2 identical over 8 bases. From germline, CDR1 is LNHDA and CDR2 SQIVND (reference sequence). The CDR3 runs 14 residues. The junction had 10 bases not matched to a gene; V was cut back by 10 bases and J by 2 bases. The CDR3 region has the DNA TGTGCCACCGAGTTGGCGGGAGGCACCTACGAGCAGTACTTC. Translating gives CATELAGGTYEQYF.

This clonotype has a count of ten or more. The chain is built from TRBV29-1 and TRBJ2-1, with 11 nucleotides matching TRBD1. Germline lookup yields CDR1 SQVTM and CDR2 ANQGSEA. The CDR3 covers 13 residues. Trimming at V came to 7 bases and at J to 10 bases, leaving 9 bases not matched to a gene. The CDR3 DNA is TGCAGCGCCGGGACAGGGGGGCTGAGGGAGCAGTTCTTC. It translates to CSAGTGGLREQFF.

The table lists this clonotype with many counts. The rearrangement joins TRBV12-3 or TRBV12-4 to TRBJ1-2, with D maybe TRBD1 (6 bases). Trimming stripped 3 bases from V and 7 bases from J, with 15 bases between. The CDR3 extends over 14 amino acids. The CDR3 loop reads CASSFFLRGGGYTF. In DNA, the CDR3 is TGTGCCAGCAGTTTTTTCCTCAGGGGAGGTGGCTACACCTTC.

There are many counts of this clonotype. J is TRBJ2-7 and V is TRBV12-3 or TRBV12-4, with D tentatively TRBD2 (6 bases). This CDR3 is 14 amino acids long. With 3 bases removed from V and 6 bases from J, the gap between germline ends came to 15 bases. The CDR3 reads CASSFRRENGEQYF. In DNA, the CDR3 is TGTGCCAGCAGTTTTCGGAGGGAAAATGGCGAGCAGTACTTC.

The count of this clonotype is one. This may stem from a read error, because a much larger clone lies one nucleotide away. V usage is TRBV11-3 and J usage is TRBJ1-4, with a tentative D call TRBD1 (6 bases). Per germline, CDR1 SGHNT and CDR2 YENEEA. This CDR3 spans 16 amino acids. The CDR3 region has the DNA TGTGCCAGCGGCTTAGGTTCCGGGACATCGAATGGAAAACTGTTTTTT. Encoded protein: CASGLGSGTSNGKLFF.

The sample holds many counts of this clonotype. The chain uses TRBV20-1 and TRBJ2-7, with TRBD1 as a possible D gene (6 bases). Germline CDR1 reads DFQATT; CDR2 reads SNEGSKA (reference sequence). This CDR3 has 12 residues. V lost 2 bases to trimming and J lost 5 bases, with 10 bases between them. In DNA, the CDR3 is TGCAGTGCTAGAACAGGGTTCAACGAGCAGTACTTC. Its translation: CSARTGFNEQYF.